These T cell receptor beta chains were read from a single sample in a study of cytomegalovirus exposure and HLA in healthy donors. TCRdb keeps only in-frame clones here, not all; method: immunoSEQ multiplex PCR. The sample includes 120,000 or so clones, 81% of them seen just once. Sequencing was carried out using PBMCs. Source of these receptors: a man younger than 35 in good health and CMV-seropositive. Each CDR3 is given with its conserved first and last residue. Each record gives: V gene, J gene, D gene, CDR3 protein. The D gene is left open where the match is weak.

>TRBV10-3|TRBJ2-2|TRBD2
CATGRVAGGISGNTGELFF
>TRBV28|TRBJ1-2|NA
CASSPTVNYGYTF
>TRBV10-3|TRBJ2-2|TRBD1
CAISVSGQGSTGELFF
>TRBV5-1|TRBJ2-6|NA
CASSLVRHLASGANVLTF
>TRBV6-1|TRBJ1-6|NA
CASSELSVNSPLHF
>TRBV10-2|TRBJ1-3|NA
CASKRDKSSGNTIYF
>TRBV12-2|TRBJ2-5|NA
CASRLGTRDETQYF
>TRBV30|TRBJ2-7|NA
CAWSPGYDEQYF
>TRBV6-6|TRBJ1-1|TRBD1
CASSLTGTGSTEAFF
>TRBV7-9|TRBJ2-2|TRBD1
CASSPIPGQGTGELFF
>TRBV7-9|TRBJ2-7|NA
CASSPSGGNSYEQYF
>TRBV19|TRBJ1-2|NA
CASSDRQGYGYTF
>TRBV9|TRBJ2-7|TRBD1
CASSGRTGGLREQYF
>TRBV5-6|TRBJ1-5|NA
CASNKFNSNQPQHF
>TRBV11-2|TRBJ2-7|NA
CASMSQVFEQYF
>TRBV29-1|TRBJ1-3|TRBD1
CSVPETGPGNTIYF
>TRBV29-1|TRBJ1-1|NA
CSVEGRLGAFF
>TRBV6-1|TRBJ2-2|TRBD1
CARPGQGFSGELFF
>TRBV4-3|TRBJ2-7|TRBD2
CASSQEQSGRDDEQYF
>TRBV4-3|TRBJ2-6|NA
CASSQDYSSGANVLTF
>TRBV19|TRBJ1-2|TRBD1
CASSNRGQGLGYTF
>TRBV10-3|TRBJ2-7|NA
CAISGQGTTYEQYF
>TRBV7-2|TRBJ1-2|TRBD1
CASSPGRGRGYTF
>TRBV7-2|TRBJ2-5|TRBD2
CASSLRRAGPGPQETQYF
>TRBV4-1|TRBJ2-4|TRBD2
CASSPRLEGSGTKNNKNIQYF